Presented here are 17 T cell receptor beta chains from one specimen sequenced in a study of HIV-infected children after antiretroviral therapy interruption. A 3' RACE protocol on RNA, with unique molecular identifiers, produced the TCR library. TCRdb redid the calling of the 3' RACE reads with MiXCR, one entry per CDR3 protein. The repertoire holds about 89,000 distinct CDR3 sequences, with about 6.3% as singletons. Treatment in this sample: PENTA 11 planned treatment interruption arm or continuous ART arm. The sequencing here drew on CD45RA+ CD4+ T cells from PBMCs, pooled from several time points, taken from a donor given antiretroviral therapy, either interrupted or continuous. Subset: naive CD4+ CD45RA+ CD45RO- T cells. These receptors all stem from a pool of human donors with HIV.

This clonotype was seen repeatedly, ten times or more. CDR3 protein: CAISENGGWYGYTF. CDR3 DNA: TGTGCCATCAGTGAAAATGGAGGATGGTATGGCTACACCTTC. The chain combines TRBV10-3 with TRBJ1-2; D remains unclear. The CDR3 runs to 14 residues. Looked up from germline, CDR1 is ENHRY and CDR2 is SYGVKD. V lost 3 bases and J 5 bases, leaving 13 bases between the germline ends.

This clonotype came up many times. A read error may produce the germline difference seen at one junction end. V is TRBV28 and J is TRBJ2-7; D is perhaps TRBD2 (7 bases). The length of the CDR3 is 13 residues. Germline V gene lookup returns CDR1 MDHEN and CDR2 SYDVKM. In DNA, the CDR3 is TGTGCCAGCAGTTTTAGGGGGGGGGTCTCGGTTCCCTTC. It yields the protein CASSFRGGVSVPF.

This clonotype was counted many times. The V and J genes are TRBV20-1 and TRBJ2-7; 9 positions match TRBD1. The CDR3 runs to 14 residues. V trimming: 6 bases; J trimming: 5 bases; junction bases outside the gene matches: 11. The germline CDR1 and CDR2 sequences are DFQATT and SNEGSKA (reference sequence). The CDR3 bases are TGCAGTGCAGAGCCCGGGACAGGGAGAGACGAGCAGTACTTC. It specifies CSAEPGTGRDEQYF.

This clonotype came up many times. The genes are TRBV9 and TRBJ2-7; D tentatively reads TRBD1 or TRBD2 (5 bases each). Germline V gives CDR1 SGDLS, CDR2 YYNGEE. Trimming cost V 0 bases and J 0 bases, with 10 bases left between them. The CDR3 is 15 amino acids. As DNA, the CDR3 is TGTGCCAGCAGCGTAGAGCCAGGGAGCTCCTACGAGCAGTACTTC. Translation gives CASSVEPGSSYEQYF.

This clonotype was counted ten times or more. The V gene is TRBV20-1, the J gene TRBJ2-3, with 15 bases identical to TRBD2. Germline assignment: CDR1 DFQATT and CDR2 SNEGSKA (reference sequence). The CDR3 loop spans 15 amino acids. J lost 5 bases, V lost 5 bases, and 5 bases had no gene match. Written as DNA, the CDR3 is TGCAGTGCTGGCGGACTAGCGGGGGGGGTAGATACGCAGTATTTT. Translating it yields CSAGGLAGGVDTQYF.

In its sample, this clonotype was seen many times. CDR3 in amino acids: CASRTGNYEQYF. The CDR3 DNA reads TGTGCCAGCAGGACAGGGAACTACGAGCAGTACTTC. The chain joins TRBV5-5 to TRBJ2-7, with TRBD1 identical over 7 bases. This CDR3 contains 12 residues. The germline CDR1 and CDR2 sequences are SGHKS and YYEKEE (reference sequence). J gave up 3 bases and V 5 bases, and 2 bases lay outside the gene matches.

This clonotype was picked up many times. This chain joins TRBV6-6 and TRBJ2-7; D may correspond to TRBD1 or TRBD2 (5 bases each). Trimming removed 5 bases at V and 2 bases at J, with 13 bases between. CDR1 is MNHNY and CDR2 is SVGAGI in the germline V gene (reference sequence). This CDR3 region has 14 residues. CDR3 DNA: TGTGCCAGCAGTCTCCGGGACGGTACCTACGAGCAGTACTTC. Amino acid sequence: CASSLRDGTYEQYF.

In this sample, this clonotype turned up many times. The CDR3 loop reads CAISKDMNTEAFF. CDR3 bases: TGTGCCATCAGCAAGGACATGAACACTGAAGCTTTCTTT. The V gene is TRBV10-3, the J gene TRBJ1-1, with D possibly TRBD1 on 5 matching bases. V shed 6 bases and J shed 0 bases, with 8 bases lying between them. Germline V gene lookup returns CDR1 ENHRY and CDR2 SYGVKD. CDR3 length equals 13 residues.

This clonotype was counted ten times or more. This sequence joins TRBV29-1 and TRBJ2-2; no clear D. There are 15 residues in the CDR3. Trimming pared 2 bases from V and 5 bases from J, leaving 15 bases between. Germline V lookup: CDR1 SQVTM, CDR2 ANQGSEA. The CDR3 loop is CSVERWPHPTGELFF. CDR3 coding DNA: TGCAGCGTTGAACGGTGGCCTCACCCGACCGGGGAGCTGTTTTTT.

The sample holds many counts of this clonotype. CDR3 nucleotide sequence: TGTGCCACCAGCAGAGTCGGGACAGAGAAAGAGACCCAGTACTTC. Residues: CATSRVGTEKETQYF. The V and J genes are TRBV15 and TRBJ2-5; 7 bases align to TRBD1. Germline V gene lookup returns CDR1 LNHNV and CDR2 YYDKDF (reference sequence). V dropped 1 base and J dropped 3; count of bases not matched to a gene: 5. The CDR3 is 15 amino acids.

This rearrangement joins TRBV7-9 to TRBJ1-1; 11 bases line up with TRBD1. Germline values: CDR1 SEHNR, CDR2 FQNEAQ (reference sequence). With V trimmed by 6 bases and J by 4 bases, 4 bases remained unmatched. This CDR3 has 14 residues. As DNA, the CDR3 is TGTGCCAGCAGATCGGGACAGGGGGGCACTGAAGCTTTCTTT. Translating it yields CASRSGQGGTEAFF.

This clonotype has ten or more counts. The chain is built from TRBV24-1 and TRBJ2-5; 11 nucleotides match TRBD2. J was trimmed by 5 bases and V by 4 bases; bases with no gene match: 14. Germline V gene lookup returns CDR1 KGHDR and CDR2 SFDVKD. The CDR3 extends over 18 amino acids. Written as DNA, the CDR3 is TGTGCCACCAGTGACCGTCTGACTAGCGGGATTAGTGAGGAGACCCAGTACTTC. Translating it yields CATSDRLTSGISEETQYF.

This clonotype was detected many times. V and J are TRBV11-1 and TRBJ2-3; TRBD2 matches 8 bases. Per the germline V gene, CDR1 is SGHAT and CDR2 is FQDESV (reference sequence). CDR3 length: 16 residues. Germline trimming cut 5 bases from V and 1 base from J; bases unmatched to any gene: 8. The CDR3 region has the DNA TGTGCCAGCAGCACACCCCCTAGCGGGCGCACAGATACGCAGTATTTT. Translation gives CASSTPPSGRTDTQYF.

This clonotype was seen ten or more times. J is TRBJ2-3 and V is TRBV5-1, with D possibly TRBD2 on 7 matching bases. Germline CDR1 is SGHRS and CDR2 is YFSETQ. V lost 1 base, J lost 5 bases, and 20 bases lay in between. The CDR3 covers 17 residues. The CDR3 bases are TGCGCCAGCAGCTTGATGGGGGGGGCTCAGTTTGGAGATACGCAGTATTTT. Translation: CASSLMGGAQFGDTQYF.

This clonotype was seen many times. The chain recombines TRBV24-1 with TRBJ1-2; no definite D call. Germline assignment: CDR1 KGHDR and CDR2 SFDVKD. Trimming shortened V by 1 base and J by 8 bases, and 7 bases separated the two germline ends. There are 12 residues in the CDR3. The CDR3 reads CATSDFLRGYTF. The DNA for the CDR3 is TGTGCCACCAGTGATTTCCTTAGGGGCTACACCTTC.

Ten or more counts support this clonotype. The chain links TRBV7-3 to TRBJ2-1; 9 bases are a match to TRBD2. This CDR3 has 16 amino acids. Trimming cost V 4 bases and J 6 bases; bases outside gene matches: 10. Germline V gene lookup returns CDR1 SGHTA and CDR2 FQGTGA. This CDR3 reads CASSSPASGVLNEQFF. DNA of the CDR3: TGTGCCAGCAGCTCACCCGCTAGCGGGGTGCTCAATGAGCAGTTCTTC.

This clonotype appeared many times. This chain joins TRBV5-1 and TRBJ2-3; D might be TRBD1 or TRBD2, each matching 5 bases. This CDR3 contains 12 residues. Per the germline V gene, CDR1 is SGHRS and CDR2 is YFSETQ. The V end was cut by 3 bases, the J end by 14 bases, with 16 bases between. CDR3 coding DNA: TGCGCCAGCAGCTCCCGGGACCCAATAGGGTATTTT. Amino acids: CASSSRDPIGYF. Full variable domain (outside the CDR3, taken from reference TRBV5-1 and TRBJ2-3): KAGVTQTPRYLIKTRGQQVTLSCSPISGHRSVSWYQQTPGQGLQFLFEYFSETQRNKGNFPGRFSGRQFSNSRSEMNVSTLELGDSALYLCASSSRDPIGYFGPGTRLTVL.